This TCR beta chain emerged from a study of T cell responses to AZD1222 COVID-19 vaccine. This CDR3 comprises 10 residues. CDR1 is DFQATT and CDR2 is SNEGSKA in the germline V gene (reference sequence). Between the trimmed V and J ends, which lost 6 bases and 7 bases, there was a span of 10 bases. TCRdb's copy holds only in-frame clones and misses some; the assay was immunoSEQ multiplex PCR. The data contain roughly 51,000 clones, 80% to 90% of them singletons. The sample in question was peripheral blood, obtained 28 days after the second AZD1222 dose. The clonotype comes from an adult who received the AZD1222 COVID-19 vaccine. This chain links TRBV20-1 with TRBJ2-7; D is undetermined. The CDR3 is CSALLWEQYF. CDR3 DNA sequence: TGCAGTGCCCTTCTTTGGGAGCAGTACTTC.